This T cell receptor beta chain was identified in a study of cytomegalovirus exposure and HLA in healthy donors. With 60 Vbeta and 13 Jbeta primers, the PCR was carried out. The assay was immunoSEQ multiplex PCR, and TCRdb's table has in-frame clones only and misses some. The table includes 130,000 to 150,000 clones, over 70% detected once. The specimen sequenced was PBMCs. This receptor was identified in a woman aged 40 to 50 in good health and CMV-seropositive.

The CDR3 region has the DNA TGTGCCAGCAGACCCCTCGTCGGGCAGGGTGGGTACGAGCAGTACTTC. The encoded protein is CASRPLVGQGGYEQYF. The V gene is TRBV28, the J gene TRBJ2-7; a possible D gene is TRBD1 (5 bases). Germline V lookup: CDR1 MDHEN, CDR2 SYDVKM. The CDR3 covers 16 residues. V was trimmed by 6 bases and J by 4 bases, leaving 22 bases between them.